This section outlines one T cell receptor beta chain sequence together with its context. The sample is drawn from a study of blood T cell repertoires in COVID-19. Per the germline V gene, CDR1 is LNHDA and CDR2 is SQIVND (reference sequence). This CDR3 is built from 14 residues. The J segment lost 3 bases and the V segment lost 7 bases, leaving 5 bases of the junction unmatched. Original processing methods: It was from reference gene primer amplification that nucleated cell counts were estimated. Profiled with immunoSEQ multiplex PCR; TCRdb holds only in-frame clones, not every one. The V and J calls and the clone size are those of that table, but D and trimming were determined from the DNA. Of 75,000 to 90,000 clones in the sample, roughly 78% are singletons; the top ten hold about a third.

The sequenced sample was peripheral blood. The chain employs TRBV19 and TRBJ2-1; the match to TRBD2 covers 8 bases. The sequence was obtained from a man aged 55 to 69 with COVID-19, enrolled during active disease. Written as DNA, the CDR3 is TGTGCCAGTAACACCGGGACTAGCTACAATGAGCAGTTCTTC. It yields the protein CASNTGTSYNEQFF.